Listed below are T cell receptor beta chains from one sample, sequenced in a study of radiation and T cells in renal cell carcinoma. Here immunoSEQ multiplex PCR was the method, and the copy in TCRdb shows in-frame clones only, minus some. The sample yields about 150,000 clones, about 91% seen once. The source was blood, collected from a patient whose treatment included radiotherapy and nephrectomy. The receptor set was obtained from a woman aged 45-65 years with renal cell carcinoma. CDR3s leave out the opening cysteine and the closing phenylalanine or tryptophan.

TRBJ1-5 | TRBV6-1 | ASSDSGGNQPQH
TRBJ2-1 | TRBV10-2 | ASSESEAGGPGEQF
TRBJ1-6 | TRBV6-1 | ASMEIGRNSPLH
TRBJ1-1 | TRBV6-5 | ASSPSGQGRTEAF
TRBJ2-7 | TRBV4-2 | ASSQEMGQGIGYEQY
TRBJ2-1 | TRBV30 | AWSRQRNNEQF
TRBJ2-1 | TRBV7-2 | ASRQGASVNEQF
TRBJ1-2 | TRBV7-9 | ASRPHRGLTGFGYT
TRBJ2-1 | TRBV29-1 | SVDRVYAVGEQF
TRBJ2-3 | TRBV9 | ASSQLAGGPDTQY
TRBJ2-5 | TRBV19 | ASSMSGGETQY
TRBJ2-5 | TRBV21-1 | ASSRDRGSPQKTQY
TRBJ2-7 | TRBV5-4 | ASTRDSAYEQY
TRBJ1-5 | TRBV6-5 | ASSYLGGRGDQPQH
TRBJ2-5 | TRBV7-3 | ASSVGAQETQY
TRBJ1-1 | TRBV15 | ATSSSQGAYTEAF
TRBJ2-1 | TRBV11-3 | ASSFGAGGPF
TRBJ1-5 | TRBV19 | ASNRGASNQPQH
TRBJ1-6 | TRBV19 | ASNSQIHNSPLH
TRBJ2-7 | TRBV4-3 | ASSLWKEYEQY
TRBJ2-1 | TRBV6-1 | ASSEFFEQF
TRBJ1-2 | TRBV7-2 | ASSLDQWQSYT
TRBJ1-2 | TRBV4-1 | ASSQGRGTWGYT
TRBJ2-7 | TRBV10-1 | ASIPGQGDYEQY
TRBJ1-1 | TRBV19 | AISGVYDTEAF
TRBJ1-5 | TRBV18 | ASSPTGRQSNQPQH
TRBJ2-5 | TRBV5-5 | ASSYRLASETQY
TRBJ1-1 | TRBV5-1 | ASSLEWGMNTEAF
TRBJ2-7 | TRBV11-2 | ASSLVVHYEQY
TRBJ2-7 | TRBV30 | AWSRPPRSYEQY
TRBJ2-5 | TRBV6-1 | ASSFFGETQY
TRBJ1-1 | TRBV5-1 | ASSLAAQAHTEAF
TRBJ2-3 | TRBV7-8 | ASSLGVGTDTQY
TRBJ2-2 | TRBV4-2 | ASSQVPGTGELF
TRBJ2-1 | TRBV5-6 | ASSLLQGVDEQF
TRBJ2-7 | TRBV5-6 | ASSRGAGFYEQY
TRBJ1-3 | TRBV6-1 | ASSGPGQGISSGNTIY
TRBJ1-1 | TRBV15 | ATSRDPDRTEAF
TRBJ2-7 | TRBV2 | ASSVQGSTYEQY
TRBJ1-1 | TRBV10-2 | ASGSQTGMNTEAF
TRBJ1-2 | TRBV5-4 | ASSFPGRVTYGYT
TRBJ1-1 | TRBV5-1 | ASSLAGAMNTEAF
TRBJ1-3 | TRBV7-9 | ASTLTGMISGNTIY
TRBJ1-5 | TRBV18 | ASSPGVSQPQH
TRBJ1-2 | TRBV7-9 | ASSPRLDRPLRGGYT
TRBJ1-4 | TRBV13 | ASSLQGTANEKLF
TRBJ2-7 | TRBV7-6 | ASSLGQGGYEQY
TRBJ2-1 | TRBV10-3 | ASSYGNEQF
TRBJ2-7 | TRBV4-1 | ASSQVVGVGSSYEQY
TRBJ2-1 | TRBV11-3 | ASSPRLAGGNEQF
TRBJ2-1 | TRBV11-2 | ASSLVVLGEQF